Listed below are T cell receptor beta chains from one sample, sequenced in a study of cytomegalovirus exposure and HLA in healthy donors. Profiled with immunoSEQ multiplex PCR; TCRdb holds only in-frame clones, not every one. Of approximately 220,000 clones listed, over 80% were seen once; the top ten hold over 11%. The sequencing input was PBMCs. These receptors all stem from a woman aged 30 to 39 in good health and CMV-seropositive. The CDR3 runs from the conserved cysteine through the conserved F or W.

v_call cdr3_aa
TRBV30 CAFRDSGSGNTIYF
TRBV6-4 CASSASSTDTQYF
TRBV9 CASSPQTGYSKNIQYF
TRBV30 CAWTGTGGRQETQYF
TRBV27 CASSGSGGARETQYF
TRBV27 CASSSGLAGVYNEQFF
TRBV27 CASSLEGGIQPQHF
TRBV5-4 CASSLLERPYEQYF
TRBV25-1 CASSESRGLAGGSEQYF
TRBV6-4 CAASDGNYEQYF
TRBV9 CASSVSTSATDTQYF
TRBV27 CASWGTEAFF
TRBV9 CASSFSHTDTQYF
TRBV27 CASSLNGETEAFF
TRBV12-5 CASGLVGGNEQFF
TRBV29-1 CSVEDRGQGAGNTEAFF